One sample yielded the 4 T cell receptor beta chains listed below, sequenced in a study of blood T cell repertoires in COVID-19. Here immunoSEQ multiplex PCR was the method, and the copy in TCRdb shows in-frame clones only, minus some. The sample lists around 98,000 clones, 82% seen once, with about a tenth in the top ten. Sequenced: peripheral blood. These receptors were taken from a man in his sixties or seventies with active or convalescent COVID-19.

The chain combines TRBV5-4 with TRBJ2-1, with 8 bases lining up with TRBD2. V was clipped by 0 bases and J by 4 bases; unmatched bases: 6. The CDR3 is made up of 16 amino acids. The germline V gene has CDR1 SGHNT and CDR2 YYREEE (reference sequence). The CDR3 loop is CASSLAGGGNYNEQFF. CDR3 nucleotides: TGTGCCAGCAGCTTGGCGGGCGGGGGGAATTACAATGAGCAGTTCTTC.

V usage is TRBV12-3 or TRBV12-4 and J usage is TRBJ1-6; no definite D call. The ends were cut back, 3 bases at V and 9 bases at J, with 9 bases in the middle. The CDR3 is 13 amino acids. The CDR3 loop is CASSLRVSSPLHF. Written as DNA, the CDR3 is TGTGCCAGCAGTTTGCGGGTCAGTTCACCCCTCCACTTT.

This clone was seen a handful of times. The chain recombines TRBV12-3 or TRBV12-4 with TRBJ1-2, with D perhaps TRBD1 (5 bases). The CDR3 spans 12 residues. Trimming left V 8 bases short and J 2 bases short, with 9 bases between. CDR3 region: CASLGGNYGYTF. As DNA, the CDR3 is TGTGCCAGCCTGGGGGGGAACTATGGCTACACCTTC.

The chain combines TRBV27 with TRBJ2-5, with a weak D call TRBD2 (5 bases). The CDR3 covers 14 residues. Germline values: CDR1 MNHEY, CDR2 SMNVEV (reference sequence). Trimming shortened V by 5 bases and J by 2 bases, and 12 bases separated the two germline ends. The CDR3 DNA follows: TGTGCCAGCAGTACCCGACGGGGACAAGAGACCCAGTACTTC. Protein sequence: CASSTRRGQETQYF.